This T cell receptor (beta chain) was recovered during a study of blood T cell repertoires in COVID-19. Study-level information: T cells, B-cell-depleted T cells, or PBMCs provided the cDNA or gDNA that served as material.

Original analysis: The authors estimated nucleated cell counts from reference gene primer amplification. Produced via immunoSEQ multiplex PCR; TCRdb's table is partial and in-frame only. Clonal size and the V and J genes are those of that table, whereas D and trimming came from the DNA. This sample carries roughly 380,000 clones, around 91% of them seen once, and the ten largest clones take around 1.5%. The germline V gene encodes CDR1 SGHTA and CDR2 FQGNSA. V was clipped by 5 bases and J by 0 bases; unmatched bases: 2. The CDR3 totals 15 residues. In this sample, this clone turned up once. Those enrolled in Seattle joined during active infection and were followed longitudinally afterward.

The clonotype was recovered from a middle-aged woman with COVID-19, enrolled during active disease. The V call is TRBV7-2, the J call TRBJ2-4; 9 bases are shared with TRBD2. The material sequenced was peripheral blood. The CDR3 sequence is CASSAGGGAKNIQYF. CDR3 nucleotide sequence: TGTGCCAGCAGCGCGGGGGGGGGAGCCAAAAACATTCAGTACTTC.